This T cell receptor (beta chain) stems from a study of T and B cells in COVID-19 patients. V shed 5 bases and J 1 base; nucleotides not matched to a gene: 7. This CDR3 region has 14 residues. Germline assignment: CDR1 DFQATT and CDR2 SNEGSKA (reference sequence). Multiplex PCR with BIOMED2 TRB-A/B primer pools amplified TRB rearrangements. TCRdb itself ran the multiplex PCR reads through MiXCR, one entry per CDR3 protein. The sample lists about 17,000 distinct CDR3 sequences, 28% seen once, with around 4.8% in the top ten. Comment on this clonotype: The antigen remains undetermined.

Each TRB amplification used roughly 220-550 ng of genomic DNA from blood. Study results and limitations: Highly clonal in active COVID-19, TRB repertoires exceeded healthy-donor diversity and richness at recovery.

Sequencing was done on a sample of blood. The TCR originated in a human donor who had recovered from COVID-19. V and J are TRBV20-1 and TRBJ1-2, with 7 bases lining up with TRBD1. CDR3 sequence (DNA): TGCAGTGCTGTCCGGGACAGCTTTAACTATGGCTACACCTTC. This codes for CSAVRDSFNYGYTF.